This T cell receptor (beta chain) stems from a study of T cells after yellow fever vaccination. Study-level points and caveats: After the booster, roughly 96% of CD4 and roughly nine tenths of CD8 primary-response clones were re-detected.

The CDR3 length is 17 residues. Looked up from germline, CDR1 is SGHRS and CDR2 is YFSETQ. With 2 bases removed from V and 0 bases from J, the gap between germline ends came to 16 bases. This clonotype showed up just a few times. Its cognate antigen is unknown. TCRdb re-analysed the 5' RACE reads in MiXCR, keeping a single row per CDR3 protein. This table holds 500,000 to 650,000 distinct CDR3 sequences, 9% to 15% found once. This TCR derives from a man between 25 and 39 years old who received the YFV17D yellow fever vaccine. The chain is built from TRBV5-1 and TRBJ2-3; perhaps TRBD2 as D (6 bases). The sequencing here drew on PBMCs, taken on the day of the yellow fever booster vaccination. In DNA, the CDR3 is TGCGCCAGCAGCTTTCTAAGCGGGTCGTCTAGCACAGATACGCAGTATTTT. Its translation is CASSFLSGSSSTDTQYF.